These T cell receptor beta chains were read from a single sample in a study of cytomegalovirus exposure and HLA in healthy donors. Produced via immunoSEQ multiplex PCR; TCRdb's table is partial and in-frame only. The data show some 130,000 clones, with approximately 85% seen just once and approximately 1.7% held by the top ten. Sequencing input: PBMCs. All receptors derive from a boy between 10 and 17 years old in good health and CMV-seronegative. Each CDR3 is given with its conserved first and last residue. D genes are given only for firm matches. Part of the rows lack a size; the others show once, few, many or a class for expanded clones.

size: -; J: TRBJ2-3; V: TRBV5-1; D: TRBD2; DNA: TGCGCCAGCAGTTTAAGTCGAGCGGGAGGGCCGGCCGATACGCAGTATTTT; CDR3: CASSLSRAGGPADTQYF
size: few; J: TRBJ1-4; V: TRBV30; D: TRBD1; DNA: TGTGCCTGGAGTGTACCCCGGACAGGGGGCGATGAAAAACTGTTTTTT; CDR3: CAWSVPRTGGDEKLFF
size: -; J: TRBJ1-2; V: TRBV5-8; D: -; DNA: TGTGCCAGCAACGCGGGGCACACTTATGGCTACACCTTC; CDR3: CASNAGHTYGYTF
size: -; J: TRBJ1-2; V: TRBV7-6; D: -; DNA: TGTGCCAGCAGCTTAGAACGTGGGTGGTTTAGGACAAGCCTCTATGGCTACACCTTC; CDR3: CASSLERGWFRTSLYGYTF
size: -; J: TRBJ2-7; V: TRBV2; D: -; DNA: TGTGCCAGCATCTCCCTGGAGAACTCCTACGAGCAGTACTTC; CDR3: CASISLENSYEQYF
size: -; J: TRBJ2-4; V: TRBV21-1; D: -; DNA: TGTGCCAGCAGCAACGATACAGGGGGTGCCAAAAACATTCAGTACTTC; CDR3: CASSNDTGGAKNIQYF
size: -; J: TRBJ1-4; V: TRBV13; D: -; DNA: TGTGCCAGCAGCTTAGGAGCTGAAAAACTGTTTTTT; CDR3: CASSLGAEKLFF
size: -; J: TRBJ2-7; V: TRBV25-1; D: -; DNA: TGTGCCAGCAGTCCGGAGCGGGGGACAGGGAGCTACGAGCAGTACTTC; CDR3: CASSPERGTGSYEQYF
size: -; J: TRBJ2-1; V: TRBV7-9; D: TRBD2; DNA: TGTGCCAGCAGCCGATCCGGGACTAGCGATTACAATGAGCAGTTCTTC; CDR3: CASSRSGTSDYNEQFF
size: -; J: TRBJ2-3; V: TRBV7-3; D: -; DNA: TGTGCCAGCAGCCGTACAGGGCTTGGCGCAGATACGCAGTATTTT; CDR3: CASSRTGLGADTQYF
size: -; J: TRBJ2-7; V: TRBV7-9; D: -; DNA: TGTGCCAGCAGCTTAGGAACGGGAGAATCCTACGAGCAGTACTTC; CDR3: CASSLGTGESYEQYF
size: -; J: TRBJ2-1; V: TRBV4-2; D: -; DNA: TGTGCCAGCAGCGCCGGGAGAGGGGGCCGGGAGAGTGAGCAGTTCTTC; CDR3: CASSAGRGGRESEQFF
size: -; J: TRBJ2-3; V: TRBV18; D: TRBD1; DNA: TGTGCCAGCTCACCCAACAGGGGGCTCACAGATACGCAGTATTTT; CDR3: CASSPNRGLTDTQYF
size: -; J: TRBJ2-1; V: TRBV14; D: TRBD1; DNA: TGTGCCAGCAGCTACCGACAGGGCTTAAAGTTCTTC; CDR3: CASSYRQGLKFF
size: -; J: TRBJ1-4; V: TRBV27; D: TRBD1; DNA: TGTGCCAGCAGTTTCACAGGGGGCTGGGAAAAACTGTTTTTT; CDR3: CASSFTGGWEKLFF
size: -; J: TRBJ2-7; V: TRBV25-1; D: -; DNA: TGTGCCAGCAGTGAGTCAGGCAGAGCCTACGAGCAGTACTTC; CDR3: CASSESGRAYEQYF
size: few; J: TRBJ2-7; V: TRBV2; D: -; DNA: TGTGCCAGCAGCGGCCCCCCGGACGGAGGCTACGAGCAGTACTTC; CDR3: CASSGPPDGGYEQYF
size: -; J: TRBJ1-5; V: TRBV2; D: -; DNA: TGTGCCAGCAGTGCTGGACAGTATCAGCCCCAGCATTTT; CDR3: CASSAGQYQPQHF
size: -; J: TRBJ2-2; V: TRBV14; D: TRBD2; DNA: TGTGCCAGCAGCCAGCGGACTAGCACCGGGGAGCTGTTTTTT; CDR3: CASSQRTSTGELFF
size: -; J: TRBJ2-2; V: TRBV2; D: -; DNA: TGTGCCAGCAGCCCACTAGGAAGAGGGGAGCTGTTTTTT; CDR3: CASSPLGRGELFF
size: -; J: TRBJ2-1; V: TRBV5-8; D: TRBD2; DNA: TGTGCCAGCACCCTCCTGGGGGGGGGTAAAGATGATGAGCAGTTCTTC; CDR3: CASTLLGGGKDDEQFF
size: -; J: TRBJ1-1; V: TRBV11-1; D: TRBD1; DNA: TGTGCCAGCAGCTCGGACAGGTTGAACACTGAAGCTTTCTTT; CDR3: CASSSDRLNTEAFF
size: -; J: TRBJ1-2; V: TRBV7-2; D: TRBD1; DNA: TGTGCCAGCAGCTTGTATTCCCGGGACAGCTATGGCTACACCTTC; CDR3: CASSLYSRDSYGYTF
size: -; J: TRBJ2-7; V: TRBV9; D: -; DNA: TGTGCCAGCAGCGTAGGAGAGGATTTCTACGAGCAGTACTTC; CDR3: CASSVGEDFYEQYF
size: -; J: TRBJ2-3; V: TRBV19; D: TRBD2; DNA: TGTGCCAGTAGTAATCGACTAGCGGGGAACACAGATACGCAGTATTTT; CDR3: CASSNRLAGNTDTQYF
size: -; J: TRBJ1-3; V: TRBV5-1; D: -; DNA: TGCGCCAGCAGCGCGGGATTCGGAGACACCATATATTTT; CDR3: CASSAGFGDTIYF
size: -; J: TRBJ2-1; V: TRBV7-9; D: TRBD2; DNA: TGTGCCAGCAGCTTCGGAGGGCGGGAGCGGGATGAGCAGTTCTTC; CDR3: CASSFGGRERDEQFF
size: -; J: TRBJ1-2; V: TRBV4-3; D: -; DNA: TGCGCCAGCAGCCAAGATCCGACAGACACCTATGGCTACCCCTTC; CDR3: CASSQDPTDTYGYPF
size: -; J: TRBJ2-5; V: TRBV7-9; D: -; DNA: TGTGCCAGCAGCGTGGGCGGGGTCTTCCACGAGACCCAGTACTTC; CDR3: CASSVGGVFHETQYF
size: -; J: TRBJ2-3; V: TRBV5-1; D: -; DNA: TGCGCCAGCAGCCCGGACACCCAGGGGACAGATACGCAGTATTTT; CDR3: CASSPDTQGTDTQYF
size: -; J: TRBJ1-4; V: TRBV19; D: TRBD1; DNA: TGTGCCAGTAGTGTACAGGGGGCTGGGGAAAAACTGTTTTTT; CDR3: CASSVQGAGEKLFF
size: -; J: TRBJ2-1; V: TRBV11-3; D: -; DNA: TGTGCCAGCAGCTTAGATCGTCCCCCCGGGGGTGAGCAGTTCTTC; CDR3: CASSLDRPPGGEQFF
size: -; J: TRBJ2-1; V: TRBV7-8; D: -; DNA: TGTGCCAGCAGCTTAGTTGTCGGGAGTGAGCAGTTCTTC; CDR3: CASSLVVGSEQFF
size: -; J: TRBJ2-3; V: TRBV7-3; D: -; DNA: TGTGCCAGCAGCTTAAGGGTTAGCGGTAGCACAGATACGCAGTATTTT; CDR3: CASSLRVSGSTDTQYF
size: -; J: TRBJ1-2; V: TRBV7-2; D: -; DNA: TGTGCCAGCAGCCGACAAACCAGTGGCTACACCTTC; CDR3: CASSRQTSGYTF